Described below is a single T cell receptor beta chain sequence and its context. Per the original methods: Cell counts per sample came from amplifying reference gene primers. The repertoire was sequenced with immunoSEQ multiplex PCR; TCRdb's copy has only in-frame clones and lacks some. Clonal size and the V and J genes are those of that table, whereas D and trimming came from the DNA. The repertoire consists of approximately 180,000 clones, with about 90% occurring once and the leading ten covering around 2.5%. CDR3 length equals 13 residues. V shed 6 bases and J shed 2 bases, with 10 bases lying between them. Germline V gives CDR1 LNHDA, CDR2 SQIVND (reference sequence). The sample originates from a study of blood T cell repertoires in COVID-19. The overall study: In each case, the material was cDNA or gDNA derived from T cells, B-cell-depleted T cells, or PBMCs.

The sequencing sample was made of peripheral blood. This clonotype originated in a man aged 35 to 55 with active or convalescent COVID-19. This chain uses TRBV19 with TRBJ2-5, with D possibly TRBD2 on 5 matching bases. The CDR3 DNA sequence: TGTGCCAGTAGCCCTCCGGGACAAGAGACCCAGTACTTC. It specifies CASSPPGQETQYF.